Below, 7 T cell receptor beta chains from the same sample are listed, as sequenced in a study of blood T cell repertoires in COVID-19. Profiled with immunoSEQ multiplex PCR; TCRdb holds only in-frame clones, not every one. The table records 200,000 to 300,000 clones, around four fifths of them present only once. The sequenced material came from peripheral blood. Source of these receptors: a man in his sixties with acute or convalescent COVID-19.

The V call is TRBV6-6, the J call TRBJ2-7; a possible D gene is TRBD2 (5 bases). The CDR3 consists of 14 residues. V dropped 6 bases and J dropped 3 bases, with 15 bases sitting between them. Germline V CDR1 and CDR2: MNHNY, SVGAGI (reference sequence). In DNA form, the CDR3 reads TGTGCCAGCAGCCCCGGACTCCCTCTCTACGAGCAGTACTTC. Residues: CASSPGLPLYEQYF.

The rearrangement joins TRBV5-1 to TRBJ1-6, with D perhaps matching TRBD1 (6 bases). The CDR3 has 16 residues. V lost 4 bases to trimming and J lost 9 bases, with 20 bases between them. Germline CDR1 and CDR2: SGHRS and YFSETQ. The CDR3 DNA is TGCGCCAGCAGCCAAACAGGGCCCCCGGATGGTTCACCCCTCCACTTT. Encoded protein: CASSQTGPPDGSPLHF.

The sample holds many counts of this clone. The V call is TRBV29-1, the J call TRBJ1-2, with D tentatively TRBD1 (5 bases). Trimming removed 7 bases from V and 4 bases from J, with 16 bases in between. This CDR3 region has 13 residues. The germline gives CDR1 SQVTM, CDR2 ANQGSEA. DNA for the CDR3: TGCAGCGGTCGGAGGGGCCTGAGCTATGGCTACACCTTC. It codes for CSGRRGLSYGYTF.

The genes are TRBV11-2 and TRBJ2-6; D is unresolved. From germline, CDR1 is SGHAT and CDR2 FQNNGV. The CDR3 runs to 14 residues. V lost 5 bases, J lost 2 bases, and 7 bases lay in between. The chain's CDR3 is CASSLLAGANVLTF. The CDR3 region has the DNA TGTGCCAGCAGCCTGTTAGCTGGGGCCAACGTCCTGACTTTC.

This sequence joins TRBV9 and TRBJ2-1; D is unresolved. The CDR3 totals 16 residues. Germline V CDR1 and CDR2: SGDLS, YYNGEE. Trimming removed 2 bases from V and 5 bases from J, with 17 bases in between. DNA for the CDR3: TGTGCCAGCAGCGTCTCCCTCAATATAGATAACAATGAGCAGTTCTTC. Translated, it gives CASSVSLNIDNNEQFF.

The chain joins TRBV7-9 to TRBJ2-7; 7 nucleotides match TRBD1. Germline V lookup: CDR1 SEHNR, CDR2 FQNEAQ (reference sequence). V lost 5 bases, J lost 7 bases, and 5 bases stayed unmatched. The CDR3 sequence is 12 residues long. DNA for the CDR3: TGTGCCAGCAGCCGACAGGGTGGAGAGCAGTACTTC. Protein: CASSRQGGEQYF.

The V call is TRBV6-5, the J call TRBJ2-5; D might be TRBD2 (7 bases). CDR1 is MNHEY and CDR2 is SVGAGI in the germline V gene. The V end lost 0 bases, the J end lost 6 bases, and 11 bases lay between the germline ends. CDR3 length equals 14 residues. The CDR3 region is CASSYSGGGKTQYF. DNA of the CDR3: TGTGCCAGCAGTTACTCGGGAGGGGGGAAGACCCAGTACTTC.